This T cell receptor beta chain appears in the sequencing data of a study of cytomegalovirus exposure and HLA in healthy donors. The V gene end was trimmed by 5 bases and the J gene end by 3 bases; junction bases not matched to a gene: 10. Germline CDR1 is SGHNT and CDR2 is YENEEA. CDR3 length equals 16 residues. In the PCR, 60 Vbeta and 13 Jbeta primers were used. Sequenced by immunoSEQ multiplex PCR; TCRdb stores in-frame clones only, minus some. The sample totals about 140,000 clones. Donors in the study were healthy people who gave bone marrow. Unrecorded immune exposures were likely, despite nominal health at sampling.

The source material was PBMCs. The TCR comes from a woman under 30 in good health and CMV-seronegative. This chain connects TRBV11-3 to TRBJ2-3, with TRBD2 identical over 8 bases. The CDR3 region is CASSPPAAGETDTQYF. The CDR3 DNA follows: TGTGCCAGCAGCCCGCCGGCAGCGGGAGAAACAGATACGCAGTATTTT.